These 3 T cell receptor beta chains were sequenced from one sample in a study of response to subunit inactivated influenza vaccine. TCRdb reanalysed the RT-PCR reads using MiXCR and keeps one entry per CDR3 protein. The sample has 280,000 or so distinct CDR3 sequences; 21% are singletons. Source: PBMCs from blood, taken about 20 months after vaccination. The receptors here all came from a man aged 45 to 70 who received an inactivated influenza vaccine.

The chain joins TRBV12-3 or TRBV12-4 to TRBJ1-6, with 10 positions matching TRBD1. Trimming removed 5 bases from V and 6 bases from J; junction bases left unmatched: 4. CDR3 size: 15 residues. This CDR3 is CASSQDRGPNSPLHF. In DNA form, the CDR3 reads TGTGCCAGCAGTCAAGACAGGGGGCCTAATTCACCCCTCCACTTT.

The CDR3 loop reads CAWSFGGGGTDTQYF. In DNA form, the CDR3 reads TGTGCCTGGAGTTTCGGCGGGGGGGGCACAGATACGCAGTATTTT. This sequence joins TRBV30 and TRBJ2-3; TRBD2 matches at 9 bases. Germline CDR1 and CDR2: GTSNPN and SVGIG (reference sequence). The CDR3 is made up of 15 amino acids. Trimming cost V 2 bases and J 1 base; bases outside gene matches: 4.

The chain links TRBV4-1 to TRBJ2-7; D not certain. There are 15 residues in the CDR3. Trimming took 1 base from V and 4 from J, leaving 14 bases between them. Germline V gene lookup returns CDR1 MGHRA and CDR2 YSYEKL. The CDR3 region has the DNA TGCGCCAGCAGCCAAGTGCAGGATCCAATTTACGAGCAGTACTTC. Translated: CASSQVQDPIYEQYF.